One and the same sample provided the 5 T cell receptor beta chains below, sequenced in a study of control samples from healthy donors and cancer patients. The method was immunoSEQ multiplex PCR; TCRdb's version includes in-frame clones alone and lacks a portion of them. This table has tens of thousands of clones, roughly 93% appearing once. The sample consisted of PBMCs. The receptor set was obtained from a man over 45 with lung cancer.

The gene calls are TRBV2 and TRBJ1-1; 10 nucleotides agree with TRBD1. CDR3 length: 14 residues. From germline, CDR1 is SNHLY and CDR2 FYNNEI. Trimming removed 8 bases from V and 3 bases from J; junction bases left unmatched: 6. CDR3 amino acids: CASEPGQGYTEAFF. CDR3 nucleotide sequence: TGTGCCAGCGAACCGGGACAGGGGTACACTGAAGCTTTCTTT.

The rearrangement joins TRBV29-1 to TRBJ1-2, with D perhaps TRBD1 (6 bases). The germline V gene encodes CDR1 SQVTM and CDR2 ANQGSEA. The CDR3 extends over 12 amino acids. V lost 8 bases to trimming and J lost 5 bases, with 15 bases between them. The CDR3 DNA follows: TGCAGCTCGGGGGGCGCCGGGTATGGCTACACCTTC. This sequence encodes CSSGGAGYGYTF.

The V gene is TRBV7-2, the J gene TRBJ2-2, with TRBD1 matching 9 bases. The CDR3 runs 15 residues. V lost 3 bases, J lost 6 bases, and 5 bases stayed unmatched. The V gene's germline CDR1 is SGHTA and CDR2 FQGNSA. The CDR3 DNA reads TGTGCCAGCAGCTTGAGACAGGGGGGCGCCGGGGAGCTGTTTTTT. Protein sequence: CASSLRQGGAGELFF.

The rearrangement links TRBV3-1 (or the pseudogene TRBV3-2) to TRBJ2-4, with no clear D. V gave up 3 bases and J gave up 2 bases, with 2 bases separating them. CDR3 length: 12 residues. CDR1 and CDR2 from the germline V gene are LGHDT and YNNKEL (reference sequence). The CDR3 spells CASSHTKNIQYF. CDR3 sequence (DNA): TGTGCCAGCAGCCATACCAAAAACATTCAGTACTTC.

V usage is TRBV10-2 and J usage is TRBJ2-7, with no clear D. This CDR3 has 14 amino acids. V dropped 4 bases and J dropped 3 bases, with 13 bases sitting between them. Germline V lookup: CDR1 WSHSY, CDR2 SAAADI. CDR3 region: CASSGTVISYEQYF. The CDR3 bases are TGCGCCAGCAGTGGAACAGTAATCAGCTACGAGCAGTACTTC.